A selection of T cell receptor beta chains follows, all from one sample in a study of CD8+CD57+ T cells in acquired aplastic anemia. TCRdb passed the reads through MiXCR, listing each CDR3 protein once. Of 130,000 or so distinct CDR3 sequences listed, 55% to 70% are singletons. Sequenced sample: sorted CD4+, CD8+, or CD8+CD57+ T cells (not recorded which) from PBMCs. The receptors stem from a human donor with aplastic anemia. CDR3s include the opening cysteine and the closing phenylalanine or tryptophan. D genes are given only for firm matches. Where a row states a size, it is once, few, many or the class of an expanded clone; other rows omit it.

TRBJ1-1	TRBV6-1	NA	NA	CASTQGWAGEDTEAFF	TGTGCCAGCACCCAGGGGTGGGCAGGGGAGGACACTGAAGCTTTCTTT
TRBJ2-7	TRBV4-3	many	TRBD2	CASSQDLQGLLGSYEQYF	TGCGCCAGCAGCCAAGACCTGCAGGGACTATTAGGCTCCTACGAGCAGTACTTC
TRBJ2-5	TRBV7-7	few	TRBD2	CASSRPPSSGEQETQYF	TGTGCTAGCAGCCGCCCGCCAAGTAGCGGGGAACAAGAGACCCAGTACTTC
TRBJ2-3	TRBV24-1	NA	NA	CATSDVTSSDTQYF	TGTGCCACCAGTGATGTGACTAGTTCAGATACGCAGTATTTT
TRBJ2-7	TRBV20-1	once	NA	CSARGAGRYVYEQYF	TGCAGTGCTAGAGGGGCGGGAAGGTACGTCTACGAGCAGTACTTC
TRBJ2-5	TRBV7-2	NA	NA	CASSQRTGGETQYF	TGTGCCAGCAGCCAAAGGACCGGGGGAGAGACCCAGTACTTC
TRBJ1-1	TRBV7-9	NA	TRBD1	CASSRTTGGVSEAFF	TGTGCCAGCAGCCGAACTACAGGGGGCGTGAGTGAAGCTTTCTTT
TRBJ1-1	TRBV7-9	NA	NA	CASNMGTEAFF	TGTGCCAGCAACATGGGAACTGAAGCTTTCTTT
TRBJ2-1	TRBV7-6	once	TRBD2	CASSLGAGDNNEQFF	TGTGCCAGCAGCTTAGGAGCGGGGGATAACAATGAGCAGTTCTTC
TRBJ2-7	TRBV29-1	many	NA	CSVVGRRYEQYF	TGCAGCGTTGTGGGGCGGAGGTACGAGCAGTACTTC
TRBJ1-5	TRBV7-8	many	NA	CASSLDTGLQPQHF	TGTGCCAGCAGCTTAGATACGGGGCTTCAGCCCCAGCATTTT
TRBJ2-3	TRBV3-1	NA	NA	CASSHALSTDTQYF	TGTGCCAGCAGCCACGCTCTAAGCACAGATACGCAGTATTTT